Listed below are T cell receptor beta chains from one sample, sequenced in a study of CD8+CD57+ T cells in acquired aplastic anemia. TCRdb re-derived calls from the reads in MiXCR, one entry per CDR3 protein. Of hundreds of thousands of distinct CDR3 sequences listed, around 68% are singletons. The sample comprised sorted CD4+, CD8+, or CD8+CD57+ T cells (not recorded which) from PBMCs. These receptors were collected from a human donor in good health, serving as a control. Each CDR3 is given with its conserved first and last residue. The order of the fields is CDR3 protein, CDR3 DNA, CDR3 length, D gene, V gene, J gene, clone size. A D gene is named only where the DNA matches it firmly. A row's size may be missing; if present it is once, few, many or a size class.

CDR3 protein: CASSPPGQGGTEAFF; CDR3 DNA: TGTGCCAGCAGTCCACCGGGACAGGGGGGCACTGAAGCTTTCTTT; CDR3 length: 15; D gene: TRBD1; V gene: TRBV6-6; J gene: TRBJ1-1; clone size: few
CDR3 protein: CSVPPDDYGYTF; CDR3 DNA: TGCAGCGTTCCCCCGGACGACTATGGCTACACCTTC; CDR3 length: 12; D gene: NA; V gene: TRBV29-1; J gene: TRBJ1-2; clone size: NA
CDR3 protein: CASRPQGTGNTGELFF; CDR3 DNA: TGTGCCAGCAGGCCACAGGGGACTGGAAACACCGGGGAGCTGTTTTTT; CDR3 length: 16; D gene: NA; V gene: TRBV7-9; J gene: TRBJ2-2; clone size: once
CDR3 protein: CASSFGQGHTWELFF; CDR3 DNA: TGTGCCAGCAGTTTCGGTCAGGGCCACACCTGGGAGCTGTTTTTT; CDR3 length: 15; D gene: NA; V gene: TRBV27; J gene: TRBJ2-2; clone size: once
CDR3 protein: CASSVDHTTQPLHF; CDR3 DNA: TGTGCCAGCAGCGTAGACCACACGACTCAGCCCCTACACTTT; CDR3 length: 14; D gene: NA; V gene: TRBV9; J gene: TRBJ1-6; clone size: NA
CDR3 protein: CSVRGERGYTF; CDR3 DNA: TGCAGTGTTAGGGGGGAACGCGGCTACACCTTC; CDR3 length: 11; D gene: NA; V gene: TRBV20-1; J gene: TRBJ1-2; clone size: NA
CDR3 protein: CASRPGQGSGNTIYF; CDR3 DNA: TGTGCCAGCAGGCCCGGGCAGGGTTCTGGAAACACCATATATTTT; CDR3 length: 15; D gene: NA; V gene: TRBV6-4; J gene: TRBJ1-3; clone size: many
CDR3 protein: CASSYSRGLAGTIHF; CDR3 DNA: TGTGCCAGCAGTTACAGCCGCGGACTAGCGGGGACCATCCACTTT; CDR3 length: 15; D gene: NA; V gene: TRBV6-5; J gene: TRBJ1-6; clone size: NA
CDR3 protein: CSARTGNEAEQYF; CDR3 DNA: TGCAGTGCCCGAACAGGGAACGAAGCTGAGCAGTACTTC; CDR3 length: 13; D gene: NA; V gene: TRBV20-1; J gene: TRBJ2-7; clone size: NA
CDR3 protein: CASSLVRGHNAPLHF; CDR3 DNA: TGTGCCAGCAGCTTAGTCCGGGGGCATAATGCACCCCTTCACTTT; CDR3 length: 15; D gene: NA; V gene: TRBV7-3; J gene: TRBJ1-6; clone size: once
CDR3 protein: CASSENLGEGNQPQHF; CDR3 DNA: TGTGCCAGCAGCGAAAACCTCGGAGAAGGCAATCAGCCCCAGCATTTT; CDR3 length: 16; D gene: NA; V gene: TRBV7-6; J gene: TRBJ1-5; clone size: NA
CDR3 protein: CASSYKEGTEAFF; CDR3 DNA: TGTGCCAGCAGTTACAAGGAGGGCACTGAAGCTTTCTTT; CDR3 length: 13; D gene: NA; V gene: TRBV6-6; J gene: TRBJ1-1; clone size: many
CDR3 protein: CASSPGEVRTDTQYF; CDR3 DNA: TGTGCCAGCAGTCCCGGGGAAGTACGCACAGATACGCAGTATTTT; CDR3 length: 15; D gene: NA; V gene: TRBV6-4; J gene: TRBJ2-3; clone size: many
CDR3 protein: CASRVRGTEGSGYTF; CDR3 DNA: TGTGCCAGCAGGGTGAGAGGGACAGAGGGTTCTGGCTACACCTTC; CDR3 length: 15; D gene: TRBD1; V gene: TRBV9; J gene: TRBJ1-2; clone size: NA
CDR3 protein: CASSGTGVGEQFF; CDR3 DNA: TGTGCCAGCAGCGGGACAGGGGTCGGGGAGCAGTTCTTC; CDR3 length: 13; D gene: TRBD1; V gene: TRBV12-3/TRBV12-4; J gene: TRBJ2-1; clone size: NA
CDR3 protein: CATSPRTEENTEAFF; CDR3 DNA: TGTGCCACCAGCCCCCGGACAGAAGAGAACACTGAAGCTTTCTTT; CDR3 length: 15; D gene: NA; V gene: TRBV15; J gene: TRBJ1-1; clone size: many
CDR3 protein: CASSPWRQETQYF; CDR3 DNA: TGTGCCAGCAGCCCCTGGCGACAAGAGACCCAGTACTTC; CDR3 length: 13; D gene: NA; V gene: TRBV12-3/TRBV12-4; J gene: TRBJ2-5; clone size: NA
CDR3 protein: CASSLGAGGVGEQYF; CDR3 DNA: TGTGCCAGCAGCTTAGGCGCAGGCGGGGTCGGCGAGCAGTACTTC; CDR3 length: 15; D gene: NA; V gene: TRBV11-2; J gene: TRBJ2-7; clone size: NA
CDR3 protein: CASSFHEDSEYF; CDR3 DNA: TGCGCCAGCAGCTTTCACGAAGATAGCGAGTACTTC; CDR3 length: 12; D gene: NA; V gene: TRBV5-1; J gene: TRBJ2-5; clone size: NA
CDR3 protein: CASSVGWGAPNTGELFF; CDR3 DNA: TGCGCCAGCAGCGTGGGGTGGGGGGCTCCTAACACCGGGGAGCTGTTTTTT; CDR3 length: 17; D gene: NA; V gene: TRBV5-5; J gene: TRBJ2-2; clone size: once
CDR3 protein: CASGNSKQYF; CDR3 DNA: TGTGCCAGTGGAAACAGTAAGCAGTACTTC; CDR3 length: 10; D gene: NA; V gene: TRBV19; J gene: TRBJ2-7; clone size: NA
CDR3 protein: CSATSGTSLAKNIQYF; CDR3 DNA: TGCAGTGCTACTTCCGGGACTAGCTTGGCCAAAAACATTCAGTACTTC; CDR3 length: 16; D gene: TRBD2; V gene: TRBV20-1; J gene: TRBJ2-4; clone size: many
CDR3 protein: CSASSASGSTDTQYF; CDR3 DNA: TGCAGTGCTAGTTCGGCTAGCGGGAGCACAGATACGCAGTATTTT; CDR3 length: 15; D gene: TRBD2; V gene: TRBV20-1; J gene: TRBJ2-3; clone size: once
CDR3 protein: CASSVGLEGTSGAAFF; CDR3 DNA: TGTGCCAGCAGCGTAGGGCTAGAGGGGACCTCGGGGGCAGCTTTCTTT; CDR3 length: 16; D gene: NA; V gene: TRBV9; J gene: TRBJ1-1; clone size: NA
CDR3 protein: CASSLAGAVGPLHF; CDR3 DNA: TGTGCCAGCAGCTTAGCTGGGGCCGTGGGACCCCTCCACTTT; CDR3 length: 14; D gene: NA; V gene: TRBV7-2; J gene: TRBJ1-6; clone size: NA
CDR3 protein: CASSVGTGANYGYNF; CDR3 DNA: NA; CDR3 length: 15; D gene: NA; V gene: TRBV2; J gene: TRBJ1-5; clone size: NA
CDR3 protein: CASSRDEGAETKQPQHF; CDR3 DNA: TGTGCCAGCAGCAGAGATGAGGGAGCCGAGACGAAGCAGCCCCAGCATTTT; CDR3 length: 17; D gene: NA; V gene: TRBV2; J gene: TRBJ1-5; clone size: NA
CDR3 protein: CASKRIGTTEAFF; CDR3 DNA: TGTGCCAGCAAGCGAATAGGGACCACTGAAGCTTTCTTT; CDR3 length: 13; D gene: NA; V gene: TRBV12-3/TRBV12-4; J gene: TRBJ1-1; clone size: many
CDR3 protein: CASSLVDRGKTEAFF; CDR3 DNA: TGTGCCAGCAGCTTGGTTGACAGGGGGAAGACTGAAGCTTTCTTT; CDR3 length: 15; D gene: TRBD1; V gene: TRBV7-9; J gene: TRBJ1-1; clone size: NA
CDR3 protein: CASSYGGPYTDTQYF; CDR3 DNA: TGTGCCAGCAGTTACGGGGGGCCCTACACAGATACGCAGTATTTT; CDR3 length: 15; D gene: NA; V gene: TRBV11-1; J gene: TRBJ2-3; clone size: NA
CDR3 protein: CASSQGHGRNEKLFF; CDR3 DNA: TGTGCCAGCAGCCAAGGACATGGTAGAAATGAAAAACTGTTTTTT; CDR3 length: 15; D gene: NA; V gene: TRBV2; J gene: TRBJ1-4; clone size: NA
CDR3 protein: CASSFPNSGNEQFF; CDR3 DNA: TGTGCCAGCAGCTTTCCAAACAGTGGAAATGAGCAGTTCTTC; CDR3 length: 14; D gene: NA; V gene: TRBV11-2; J gene: TRBJ2-1; clone size: many
CDR3 protein: CASSLEGQGSPLHF; CDR3 DNA: TGTGCCAGCAGCTTAGAGGGACAGGGTTCACCCCTCCACTTT; CDR3 length: 14; D gene: TRBD1; V gene: TRBV7-2; J gene: TRBJ1-6; clone size: many
CDR3 protein: CASRRTTTNEKLFF; CDR3 DNA: TGTGCCAGCAGACGGACAACAACTAATGAAAAACTGTTTTTT; CDR3 length: 14; D gene: NA; V gene: TRBV12-3/TRBV12-4; J gene: TRBJ1-4; clone size: NA